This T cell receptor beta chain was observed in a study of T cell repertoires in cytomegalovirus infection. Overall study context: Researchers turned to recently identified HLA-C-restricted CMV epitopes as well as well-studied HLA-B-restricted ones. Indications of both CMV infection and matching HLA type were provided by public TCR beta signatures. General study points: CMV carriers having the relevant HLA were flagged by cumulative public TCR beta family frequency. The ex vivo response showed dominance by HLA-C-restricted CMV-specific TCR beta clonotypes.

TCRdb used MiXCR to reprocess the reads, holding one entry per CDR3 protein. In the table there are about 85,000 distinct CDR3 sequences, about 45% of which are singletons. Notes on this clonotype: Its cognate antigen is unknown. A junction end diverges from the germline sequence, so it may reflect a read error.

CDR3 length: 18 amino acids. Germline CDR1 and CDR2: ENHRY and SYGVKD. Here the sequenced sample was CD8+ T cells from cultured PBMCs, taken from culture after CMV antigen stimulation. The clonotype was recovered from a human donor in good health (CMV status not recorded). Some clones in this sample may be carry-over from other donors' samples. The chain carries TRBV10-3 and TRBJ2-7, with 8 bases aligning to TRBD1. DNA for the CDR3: TGTGCCTTCAGTGAGTCTCACAGGGGGAGCGTGGGGGTCTACGAGCAGTACTTC. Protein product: CAFSESHRGSVGVYEQYF.